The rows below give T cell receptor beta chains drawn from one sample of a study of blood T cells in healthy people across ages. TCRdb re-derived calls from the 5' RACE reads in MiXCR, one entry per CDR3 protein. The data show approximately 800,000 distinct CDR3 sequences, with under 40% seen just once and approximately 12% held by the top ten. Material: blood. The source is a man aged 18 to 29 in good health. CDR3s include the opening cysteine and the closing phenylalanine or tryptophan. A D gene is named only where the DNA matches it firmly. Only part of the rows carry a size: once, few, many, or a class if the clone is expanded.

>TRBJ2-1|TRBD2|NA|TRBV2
TGTGCCAGCAGGGAGCGGGGGGTCGACAATGAGCAGTTCTTC
CASRERGVDNEQFF
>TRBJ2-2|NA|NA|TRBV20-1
TGCAGTGCTAGATTGGAAGCGAACACCGGGGAGCTGTTTTTT
CSARLEANTGELFF
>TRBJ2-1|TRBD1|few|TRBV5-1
TGCGCCAGCAGCTTCTCCGGGACAGACGCCTACAATGAGCAGTTCTTC
CASSFSGTDAYNEQFF
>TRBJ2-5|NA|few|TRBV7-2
TGTGCCAGCAGGGGTTTGTTGGATGAGCAGTACTTC
CASRGLLDEQYF
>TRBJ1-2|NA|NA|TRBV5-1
TGCGCCAGCAGCTCGGGATTGCTCTATGGCTACACCTTC
CASSSGLLYGYTF
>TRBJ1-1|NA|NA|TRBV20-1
TGCAGTGCGGATTCGGATAACACTGAAGCTTTCTTT
CSADSDNTEAFF
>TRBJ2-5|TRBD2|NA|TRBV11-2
TGTGCCAGCAGCTTAGGGATAGCGGGGGGCGCAGAGACCCAGAACTTC
CASSLGIAGGAETQNF
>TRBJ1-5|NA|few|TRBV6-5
TGTGCCAGCAGTTACAGGCCGATACCGTCTGGGTATCAGCCCCAGCATTTT
CASSYRPIPSGYQPQHF
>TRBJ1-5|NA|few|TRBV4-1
TGCGCCAGCAGCCAAGATCCTAGCAATCAGCCCCAGCATTTT
CASSQDPSNQPQHF
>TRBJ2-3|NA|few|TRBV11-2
TGTGCCAGCAGCTTAGGGACCTCCCGGGATACGCAGTATTTT
CASSLGTSRDTQYF
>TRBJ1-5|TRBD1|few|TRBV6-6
TGTGCCAGCACCGGGACAGGAGGACAGCCCCAGCATTTT
CASTGTGGQPQHF
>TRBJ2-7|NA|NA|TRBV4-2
TGTGCCAGCAGCCAAGTAGATGGGGTTCCCTACGAGCAGTACTTC
CASSQVDGVPYEQYF
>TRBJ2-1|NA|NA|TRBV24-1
TGTGCCACCAGTCTTGGGCAAGCCGACAATGAGCAGTTCTTC
CATSLGQADNEQFF
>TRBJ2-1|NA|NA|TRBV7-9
TGTGCCAGCAGCTTTTCTGGAGGGAAAGAGACCCAGTTCTTC
CASSFSGGKETQFF
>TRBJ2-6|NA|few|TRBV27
TGTGCCAGCAGTTTATCAGCGGATTACTCTGGGGCCAACGTCCTGACTTTC
CASSLSADYSGANVLTF
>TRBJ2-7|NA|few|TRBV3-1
TGTGCCAGCAGCCAAGGATGGGAAGGCGAGCAGTACTTC
CASSQGWEGEQYF
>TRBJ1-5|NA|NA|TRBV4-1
TGCGCCAGCAGCCAAGAGGAGACGGGCAATCAGCCCCAGCATTTT
CASSQEETGNQPQHF
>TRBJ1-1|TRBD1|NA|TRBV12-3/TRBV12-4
TGTGCCAGCAGTTCCTCGGACAGGAGCACTGAAGCTTTCTTT
CASSSSDRSTEAFF
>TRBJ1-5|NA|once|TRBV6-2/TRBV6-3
TGTGCCTCCACCAAGGGGGGAAGCAATCAGCCCCAGCATTTT
CASTKGGSNQPQHF
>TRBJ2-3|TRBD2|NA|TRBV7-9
TGTGCCAGCAGCCGTAGCGGGAGAGAGGCAGATACGCAGTATTTT
CASSRSGREADTQYF
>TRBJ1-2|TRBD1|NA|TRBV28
TGTGCCAGCAGTTTGTGGGACAGGGATTCCTATGGCTACACCTTC
CASSLWDRDSYGYTF
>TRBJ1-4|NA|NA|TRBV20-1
TGCAGTGCTAGAGATGGGCGAGATGGGAAGGGGAAACTGTTTTTT
CSARDGRDGKGKLFF
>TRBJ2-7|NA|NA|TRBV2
TGTGCCAGCAGACGGACAGAAAGCTCCTACAATGAGCAGTACTTC
CASRRTESSYNEQYF
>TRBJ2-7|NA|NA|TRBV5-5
TGTGCCAGCAGCTTTGGAGGGACACCATGGCCCTACGAGCAGTACTTC
CASSFGGTPWPYEQYF
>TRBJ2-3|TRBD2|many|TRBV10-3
TGTGCCACGAACCTTCGGGGACTAGCGGGGGAAGATACGCAGTATTTT
CATNLRGLAGEDTQYF
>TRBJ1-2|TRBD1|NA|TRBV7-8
TGTGCCAGCAGCGTTCGGGACAGGGGGCGGGACTATGGCTACACCTTC
CASSVRDRGRDYGYTF
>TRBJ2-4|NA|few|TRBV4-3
TGCGCCAGCAGCCAAGATACTAGCAGCAATGAGCAGTACTTC
CASSQDTSSNEQYF
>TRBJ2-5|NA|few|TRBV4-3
TGCGCCAGCAGCCAAGATTGGGAGCGAGAGACCCAGTACTTC
CASSQDWERETQYF
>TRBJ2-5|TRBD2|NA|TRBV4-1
TGCGCCAGCAGCCGAAGACTAGCGGGGGGCCCGCTCCAAGAGACCCAGTACTTC
CASSRRLAGGPLQETQYF
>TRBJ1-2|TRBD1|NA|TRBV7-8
TGTGCCAGCAGCAACATAGACAGGGTCCCCCCAGGCTACACCTTC
CASSNIDRVPPGYTF
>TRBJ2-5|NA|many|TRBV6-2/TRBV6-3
TGTGCCAGCAGCAACCACAGGGACCAAGAGACCCAGTACTTC
CASSNHRDQETQYF
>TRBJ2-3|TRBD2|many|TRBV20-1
TGCAGTGTTAGCGGGGGAGCCACAGATACGCAGTATTTT
CSVSGGATDTQYF
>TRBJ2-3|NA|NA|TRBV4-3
TGCGCCAGCAGCCAAGTTATCCGAAGACGTACGCAGTATTTT
CASSQVIRRRTQYF
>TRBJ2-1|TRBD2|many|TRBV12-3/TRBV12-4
TGTGCCAGCGAAGGACTAGCGGGGAACAATGAGCAGTTCTTC
CASEGLAGNNEQFF
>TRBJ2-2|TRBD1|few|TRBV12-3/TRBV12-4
TGTGCCAGCAGTCTCGAAACGAACAGGGGGCAGGGCACCGGGGAGCTGTTTTTT
CASSLETNRGQGTGELFF
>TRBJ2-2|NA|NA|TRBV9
TGTGCCAGCAGCGTAGGTGGGGGCCGCACCGGGGAGCTGTTTTTT
CASSVGGGRTGELFF
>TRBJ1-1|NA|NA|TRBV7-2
TGTGCCAGCAGCTTAGGTGGTGGGGGAGGCGAAGCTTTCTTT
CASSLGGGGGEAFF
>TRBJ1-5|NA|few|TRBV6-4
TGTGCCAGCAGTCTACCCCATTGTTTGGGGGCGATTCGGGGTCAGCCCCAGCATTTT
CASSLPHCLGAIRGQPQHF
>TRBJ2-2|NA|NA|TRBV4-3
TGCGCCAGCAGCCAGCCTGGGACAACCGGGGAGCTGTTTTTT
CASSQPGTTGELFF
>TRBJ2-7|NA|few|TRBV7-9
TGTGCCAGCAGCTTAGAGTATTACGCCTCGAGCTCCTACGAGCAGTACTTC
CASSLEYYASSSYEQYF
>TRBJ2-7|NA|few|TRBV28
TGTGCCAGCAGTACCAGGACAGACCCCTACGAGCAGTACTTC
CASSTRTDPYEQYF
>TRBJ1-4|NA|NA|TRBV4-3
TGCGCCAGCAGCCAAGATTGGGGGGCTAGTAGGACTAATGAAAAACTGTTTTTT
CASSQDWGASRTNEKLFF
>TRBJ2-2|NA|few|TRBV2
TGTGCCAGCAGTGATACAGGAGGTCAAGAGCTGTTTTTT
CASSDTGGQELFF
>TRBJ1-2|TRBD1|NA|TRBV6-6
TGTGCCAGCGGCTGGGACAGCAATTATGGCTACACCTTC
CASGWDSNYGYTF
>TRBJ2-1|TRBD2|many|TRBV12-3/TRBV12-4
TGTGCCAGCAGTTCCCAACGGGGGACTAGCTCCTACAATGAGCAGTTCTTC
CASSSQRGTSSYNEQFF
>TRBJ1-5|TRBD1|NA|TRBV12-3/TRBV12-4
TGTGCCAGCAGTTTCGGGGACAGAGCAAATCAGCCCCAGCATTTT
CASSFGDRANQPQHF
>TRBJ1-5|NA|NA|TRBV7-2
TGTGCCAGCAGCCGGTCGGGGGCCGGCAATCAGCCCCAGCATTTT
CASSRSGAGNQPQHF
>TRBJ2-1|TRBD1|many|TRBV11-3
TGTGCCAGCAGCAGCCGGACAGGAATAAGAGCCAATGAGCAGTTCTTC
CASSSRTGIRANEQFF
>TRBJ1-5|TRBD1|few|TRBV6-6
TGTGCCAGCAGTCAAACGGGACAGGGCGTCAATCAGCCCCAGCATTTT
CASSQTGQGVNQPQHF
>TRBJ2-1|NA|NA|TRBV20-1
TGCAGTGCCACAGCCGGATTCAATGAGCAGTTCTTC
CSATAGFNEQFF
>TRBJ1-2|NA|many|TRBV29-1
TGCAGCGTCCTGGCCGTTAACTATGGCTACACCTTC
CSVLAVNYGYTF
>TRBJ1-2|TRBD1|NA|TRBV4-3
TGCGCCAGCAGCCACAACGCGGGACAGGACGCCAACTATGGCTACACCTTC
CASSHNAGQDANYGYTF